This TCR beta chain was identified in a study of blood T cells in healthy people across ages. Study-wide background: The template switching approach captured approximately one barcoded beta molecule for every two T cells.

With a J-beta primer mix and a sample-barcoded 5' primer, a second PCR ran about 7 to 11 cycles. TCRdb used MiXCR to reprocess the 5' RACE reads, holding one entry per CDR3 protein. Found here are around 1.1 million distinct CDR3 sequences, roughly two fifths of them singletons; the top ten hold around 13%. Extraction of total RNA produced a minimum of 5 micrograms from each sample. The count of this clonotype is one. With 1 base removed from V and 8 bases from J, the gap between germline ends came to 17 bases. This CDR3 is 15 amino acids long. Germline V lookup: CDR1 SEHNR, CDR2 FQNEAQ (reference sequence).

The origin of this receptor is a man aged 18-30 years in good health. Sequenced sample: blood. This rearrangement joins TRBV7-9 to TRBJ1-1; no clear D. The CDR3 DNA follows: TGTGCCAGCAGCTTAGATGGAGGCCTGCCCCAAGAAGCTTTCTTT. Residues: CASSLDGGLPQEAFF.